This T cell receptor beta chain was identified in a study of monozygotic twins with inflammatory bowel disease. Reprocessing the 5' RACE reads, TCRdb reports a single entry for every CDR3 protein and omits DNA. This listing includes about 450,000 distinct CDR3 sequences. The germline V gene has CDR1 SGHRS and CDR2 YFSETQ. There are 14 residues in the CDR3. V is TRBV5-1 and J is TRBJ2-1; TCRdb calls TRBD2, which cannot be checked without DNA. Sequenced input: blood. This clonotype was obtained from a human donor with ulcerative colitis or Crohn's disease, or a healthy co-twin of an affected twin (not recorded which). This CDR3 is CASSFSGIYNEQFF.